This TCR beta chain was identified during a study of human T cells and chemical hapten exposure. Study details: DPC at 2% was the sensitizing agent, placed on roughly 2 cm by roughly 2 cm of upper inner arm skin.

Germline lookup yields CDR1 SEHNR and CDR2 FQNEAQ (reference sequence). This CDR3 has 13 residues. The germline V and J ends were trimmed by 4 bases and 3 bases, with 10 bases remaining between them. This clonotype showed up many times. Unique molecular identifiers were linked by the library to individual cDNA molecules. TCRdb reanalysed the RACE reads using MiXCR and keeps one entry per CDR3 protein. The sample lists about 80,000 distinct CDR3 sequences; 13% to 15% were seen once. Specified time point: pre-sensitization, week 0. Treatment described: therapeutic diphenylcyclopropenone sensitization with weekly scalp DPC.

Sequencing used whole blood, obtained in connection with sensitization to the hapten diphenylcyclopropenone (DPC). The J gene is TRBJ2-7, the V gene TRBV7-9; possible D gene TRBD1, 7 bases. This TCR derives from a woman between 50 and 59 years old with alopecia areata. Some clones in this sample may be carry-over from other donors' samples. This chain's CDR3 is CASSSQGGYEQYF. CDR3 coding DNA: TGTGCCAGCAGCTCGCAGGGGGGCTACGAGCAGTACTTC.